The TCR beta chain described here comes from a study of cytomegalovirus exposure and HLA in healthy donors. PCR used 60 Vbeta primers and 13 Jbeta primers. Generated by immunoSEQ multiplex PCR, the TCRdb table keeps only in-frame clones and is missing some. The sample yields 150,000 to 200,000 clones, 65% to 90% seen once. This CDR3 contains 15 residues. V lost 0 bases, J lost 1 base, and 10 bases lay in between. CDR1 is SNHLY and CDR2 is FYNNEI in the germline V gene. Specimen: PBMCs. The sequence came from a man aged 45 to 65 in good health and CMV-seropositive. The rearrangement joins TRBV2 to TRBJ2-7; unclear D gene. The CDR3 protein is CASSEALVQSYEQYV. The CDR3 DNA is TGTGCCAGCAGTGAAGCGCTGGTACAGTCCTACGAGCAGTACGTC.